In this sample, the clone carrying this T cell receptor beta chain turned up many times. Its specificity is not known. Template switching added a universal primer site, and cDNA bore unique molecular identifiers. TCRdb recomputed calls from the 5' RACE reads with MiXCR, one row per CDR3 protein. This table holds around 570,000 distinct CDR3 sequences, roughly 9.5% found once. Per the germline V gene, CDR1 is SGHRS and CDR2 is YFSETQ. Trimming shortened V by 1 base and J by 0 bases, and 13 bases separated the two germline ends. The CDR3 contains 16 residues. This record comes from a study of identical twins. The study, taken as a whole, reports: Cross-sectional statistics underpinned the conclusions; the same donors were not followed. With beta out-of-frame sequences, excess sharing by twins was weaker.

These same records also appear under a second study, on yellow fever vaccine responses in identical twins. From that report: In identical twins, vaccine T cell responses appeared partly shared and partly individual.

The clonotype originates from a woman between 18 and 30 years old in good health. Material: PBMCs. The V call is TRBV5-1, the J call TRBJ2-5; TRBD1 is a possible D gene (5 bases). The chain's CDR3 is CASSLTGPPYQETQYF. CDR3 DNA sequence: TGCGCCAGCAGCTTGACAGGACCACCATACCAAGAGACCCAGTACTTC.